This T cell receptor (beta chain) comes out of a study of human T cells and chemical hapten exposure. TCRdb re-called the RACE reads with MiXCR, one entry per CDR3 protein. The sample shows around 380,000 distinct CDR3 sequences, nearly 5% of them seen only once. The table lists this clonotype with many counts. The CDR3 has 15 residues. V dropped 6 bases and J dropped 8; count of bases not matched to a gene: 12. Per germline, CDR1 MNHNS and CDR2 SASEGT. Time point here: patch test 1, 2 weeks after DPC sensitization. Treatment reported: therapeutic diphenylcyclopropenone sensitization with weekly scalp DPC. Non-pregnant alopecia patients aged 18 to 70, suitable for DPC therapy.

This sequence joins TRBV6-1 and TRBJ2-1, with TRBD2 identical over 8 bases. The specimen comprised whole blood, sampled in connection with sensitization to the hapten diphenylcyclopropenone (DPC). The receptor comes from a woman in her fifties or sixties with alopecia areata. Some clones in this sample may be carry-over from other donors' samples. CDR3 in DNA: TGTGCCAGCAGCCCGAGGCGGGGGGTCGTCGATGAGCAGTTCTTC. The encoded protein is CASSPRRGVVDEQFF.